The clone carrying this TCR beta chain was picked up a small number of times. Participants' own reports of clinical history determined their cohort assignment. The CDR3 is 16 amino acids. Deletions cut 0 bases from V and 8 bases from J, with 14 bases between. Germline V gene lookup returns CDR1 MGHRA and CDR2 YSYEKL. These data come from a study of blood T cell repertoires in COVID-19. Background on the study: Acute and convalescent COVID-19 samples came from the United States, Italy and Spain.

Using immunoSEQ multiplex PCR, the repertoire was profiled, and TCRdb retains in-frame clones only, with some absent. The sample lists 190,000 or so clones; about 80% were seen once. The TCR was taken from a man in his forties who had recovered from COVID-19. V is TRBV4-1 and J is TRBJ1-6; TRBD1 might be the D (5 bases). The source material was PBMCs or T cells enriched from blood (not recorded which). This CDR3 is CASSQDSGTDYSPLHF. CDR3 DNA: TGCGCCAGCAGCCAAGATTCAGGGACTGATTATTCACCCCTCCACTTT.